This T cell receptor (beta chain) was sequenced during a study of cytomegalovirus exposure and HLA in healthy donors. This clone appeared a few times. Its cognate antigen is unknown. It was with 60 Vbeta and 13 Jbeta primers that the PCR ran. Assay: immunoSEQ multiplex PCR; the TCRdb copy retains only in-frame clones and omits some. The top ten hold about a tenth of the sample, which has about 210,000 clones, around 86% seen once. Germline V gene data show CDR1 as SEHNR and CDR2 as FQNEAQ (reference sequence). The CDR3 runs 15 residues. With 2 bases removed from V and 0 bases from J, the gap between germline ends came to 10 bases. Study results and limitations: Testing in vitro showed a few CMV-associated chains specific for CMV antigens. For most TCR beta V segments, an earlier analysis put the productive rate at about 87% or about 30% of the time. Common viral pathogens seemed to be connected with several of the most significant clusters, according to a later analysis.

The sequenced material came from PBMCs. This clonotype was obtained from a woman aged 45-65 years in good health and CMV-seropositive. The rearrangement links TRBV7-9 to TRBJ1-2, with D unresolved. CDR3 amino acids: CASSLTVLANYGYTF. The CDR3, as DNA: TGTGCCAGCAGCTTAACGGTGTTAGCTAACTATGGCTACACCTTC.